The clone carrying this TCR beta chain has only a few counts. Using immunoSEQ multiplex PCR, the repertoire was profiled, and TCRdb retains in-frame clones only, with some absent. The sample lists 58,000 or so clones; approximately 92% were seen once. Patients with autoimmune history or systemic immunosuppression were excluded. The CDR3 is made up of 13 amino acids. Trimming cost V 7 bases and J 3 bases, with 12 bases left between them. Germline CDR1 LNHDA, CDR2 SQIVND (reference sequence). This sample was taken from a study of OX40 agonist ivuxolimab in advanced cancers. Looking at the study overall: Patients were treated with ivuxolimab, an agonistic anti-OX40 (CD134) antibody.

The chain is built from TRBV19 and TRBJ1-1; D unclear. Specimen: CD4+ or CD8+ T cells sorted from blood, collected in a trial of the OX40 agonist ivuxolimab. This clonotype was sampled from an adult with an advanced solid tumor such as melanoma, head and neck, liver or kidney cancer. CDR3 loop: CASKRAGDTEAFF. CDR3 nucleotides: TGTGCCAGTAAGAGGGCCGGAGACACTGAAGCTTTCTTT.